What follows are 6 T cell receptor beta chains derived from one specimen sequenced in a study of beta chain features in type 1 diabetes (dated by TCRdb to between 2018 and 2020). Library method: the immunoSEQ multiplex PCR assay. The entire amount of isolated RNA was reverse transcribed using the High Capacity cDNA Reverse Transcription Kit, so the sequenced TCRB transcripts were expressed ones. TCRdb carries this immuneACCESS record with in-frame sequences only. Its versions omit some clonotypes, under half of them owing to an unresolved V gene in the studies checked, with the rest unexplained. The sample table contains around 290,000 clones; only one count was recorded for roughly 8% of them. Jointly, the top ten make up over 0.8% of the sample. The sequencing input was central memory CD4+ T cells from blood. These receptors were obtained from a woman under 30 in good health.

The gene calls are TRBV4-3 and TRBJ1-2, with D hard to call. The ends were cut back, 0 bases at V and 4 bases at J, with 12 bases in the middle. CDR1 is LGHNA, CDR2 YSLEER, per germline. This CDR3 spans 15 amino acids. CDR3 DNA sequence: TGCGCCAGCAGCCAAGAATTCCGAGGGAGCTATGGCTACACCTTC. This sequence encodes CASSQEFRGSYGYTF.

The chain combines TRBV6-1 with TRBJ2-1, with 9 bases fitting TRBD1. V lost 5 bases to trimming and J lost 8 bases; unmatched junction nucleotides: 7. CDR1 MNHNS and CDR2 SASEGT come from the germline V gene. This CDR3 has 14 amino acids. CDR3 DNA: TGTGCCAGCAGTTTGGACAGGGGTGATCATGAGCAGTTCTTC. Protein product: CASSLDRGDHEQFF.

This clone was counted only a few times. The chain has TRBV6-5 and TRBJ2-4; D is unclear. V was pared by 2 bases and J by 1 base, with 6 bases between. The CDR3 has 14 residues. CDR1 is MNHEY, CDR2 SVGAGI, per germline. The CDR3, as DNA: TGTGCCAGCAGTTACGGGCGTGCCAAAAACATTCAGTACTTC. Residues: CASSYGRAKNIQYF.

V and J are TRBV5-1 and TRBJ1-2, with TRBD1 matching over 7 bases. The CDR3 is 14 amino acids. V lost 1 base to trimming and J lost 4 bases; unmatched junction nucleotides: 4. Germline CDR1 is SGHRS and CDR2 is YFSETQ. CDR3 region: CASSLRDRVYGYTF. The CDR3 nucleotides read TGCGCCAGCAGCTTGCGCGACAGGGTCTATGGCTACACCTTC.

The rearrangement joins TRBV11-3 to TRBJ2-7; tentatively, D is TRBD1 or TRBD2 (5 bases each). The CDR3 length is 18 residues. Germline CDR1 is SGHNT and CDR2 is YENEEA. The V end lost 0 bases, the J end lost 2 bases, and 20 bases lay between the germline ends. CDR3 sequence: CASSLERGSHRTAYEQYF. CDR3 bases: TGTGCCAGCAGCTTAGAACGGGGATCCCACAGGACTGCCTACGAGCAGTACTTC.

This clone was counted only a few times. The gene calls are TRBV2 and TRBJ1-6; 8 nucleotides line up with TRBD1. The ends lost 6 bases at V and 7 bases at J; junction bases unmatched: 5. The CDR3 contains 14 residues. Germline-derived CDR1 and CDR2 are SNHLY and FYNNEI. Written as DNA, the CDR3 is TGTGCCAGCAGGAGGGACAGGACAAATTCACCCCTCCACTTT. It codes for CASRRDRTNSPLHF.